This T cell receptor (beta chain) was recorded in a study of T cells after yellow fever vaccination. Whole-study results and caveats: Reappearance after the booster was observed for most primary-vaccination clones (roughly 97% CD4, over 70% CD8).

This clonotype was counted ten times or more. Its antigen is not known. TCRdb re-called the 5' RACE reads with MiXCR, one entry per CDR3 protein. The sample records roughly 350,000 distinct CDR3 sequences, roughly 4% being singletons. Trimming took off 5 bases at V and 3 bases at J, with 17 bases between the two ends. Germline CDR1 and CDR2: SGHNT and YYREEE (reference sequence). CDR3 length: 16 amino acids. J is TRBJ2-2 and V is TRBV5-4; D is perhaps TRBD1 (5 bases). The sequence was obtained from a man between 18 and 35 years old who received the YFV17D yellow fever vaccine. The input for sequencing was PBMCs, taken 5 days after the yellow fever booster vaccination. DNA for the CDR3: TGTGCCAGCAGTTTTACTCGACAGACGGACACCGGGGAGCTGTTTTTT. Translating it yields CASSFTRQTDTGELFF.